The TCR beta chain under discussion was sequenced for a study of blood T cells in healthy people across ages. Overall study findings and caveats: TCR beta diversity tracked closely with naive T cell percentage. Diversity estimates from one million T cells were considered underestimates.

In terms of origin and age, donors were healthy Caucasian individuals from Russia aged about 6 to 90. Each individual donor underwent a draw of about 9.9 milliliters of peripheral blood. Sample-barcoded 5' priming and a J-beta primer mix drove a second PCR of roughly 6 to 12 cycles. TCRdb used MiXCR to reprocess the 5' RACE reads, holding one entry per CDR3 protein. The sample carries approximately 810,000 distinct CDR3 sequences, roughly 26% recorded once. The V gene's germline CDR1 is SGHDT and CDR2 YYEEEE. The CDR3 has 15 residues. With 0 bases removed from V and 9 bases from J, the gap between germline ends came to 18 bases. Of note for this clonotype: Antigen unknown. A much bigger clone sits one base away, suggesting this may be a read error.

The J gene is TRBJ1-1, the V gene TRBV5-6; D is perhaps TRBD1 (5 bases). The clonotype comes from an elderly woman in good health. Sequenced material: blood. CDR3 sequence (DNA): TGTGCCAGCAGCTTGGGAACCGGGGCGGACGCTAAAGCTTTCTTT. Amino acids: CASSLGTGADAKAFF.